What follows are 22 T cell receptor beta chains derived from one specimen sequenced in a study of T-cell reconstitution after alpha-beta-depleted transplantation in children. Library preparation (for TCRbeta) was performed with unique molecular identifiers. Each CDR3 protein is one row after TCRdb ran MiXCR on the PCR reads. Of roughly 500,000 distinct CDR3 sequences in the sample, about 10% were seen once. Here the sequenced sample was PBMCs, taken before TCRalphabeta/CD19-depleted stem cell transplant. These receptors all come from a child under 10 years old with inherited bone marrow failure, due to receive a stem cell transplant.

At least ten counts were recorded for this clonotype. The chain carries TRBV7-9 and TRBJ1-5, with TRBD1 matching over 7 bases. Germline assignment: CDR1 SEHNR and CDR2 FQNEAQ (reference sequence). The CDR3 is made up of 17 amino acids. Trimming took 3 bases from V and 0 from J; bases not matched to a gene: 8. This CDR3 reads CASSFGTTGPSNQPQHF. In DNA, the CDR3 is TGTGCCAGCAGCTTCGGTACGACAGGGCCTAGCAATCAGCCCCAGCATTTT.

Note on this clonotype: This may stem from a read error, because a much larger clone lies one nucleotide away. The chain carries TRBV28 and TRBJ2-7; TRBD2 matches at 7 bases. Germline trimming cut 7 bases from V and 2 bases from J; bases unmatched to any gene: 5. Per the germline V gene, CDR1 is MDHEN and CDR2 is SYDVKM. CDR3 size: 13 residues. DNA of the CDR3: TGTGCCAGCACCTGGGGGGGGACCTACGAGCAGTACTTC. Its protein is CASTWGGTYEQYF.

The chain couples TRBV4-3 to TRBJ2-1, with 13 bases fitting TRBD2. Germline loops: CDR1 LGHNA, CDR2 YSLEER. The CDR3 has 17 residues. V shed 0 bases, J shed 2 bases, and the junction held 1 base outside the gene matches. The CDR3 reads CASSQEGLAGPYNEQFF. The CDR3, as DNA: TGCGCCAGCAGCCAAGAGGGACTAGCGGGGCCCTACAATGAGCAGTTCTTC.

The chain carries TRBV5-6 and TRBJ2-2, with a possible D match to TRBD2 (5 bases). This CDR3 contains 14 residues. Germline CDR1 and CDR2: SGHDT and YYEEEE. Deletions cut 3 bases from V and 6 bases from J, with 12 bases between. The CDR3 DNA follows: TGTGCCAGCAGCTCCGGACTCTTCTCCGGGGAGCTGTTTTTT. Amino acid sequence: CASSSGLFSGELFF.

This clonotype was observed at least ten times. The chain combines TRBV4-3 with TRBJ2-2, with D perhaps matching TRBD1 (6 bases). V was pared by 0 bases and J by 0 bases, with 8 bases between. The CDR3 runs to 16 residues. Germline V gives CDR1 LGHNA, CDR2 YSLEER. Here the CDR3 DNA reads TGCGCCAGCAGCCAAGATACAGGGACGAACACCGGGGAGCTGTTTTTT. Encoded protein: CASSQDTGTNTGELFF.

In its sample, this clonotype was seen many times. This chain joins TRBV27 and TRBJ2-1; TRBD2 matches 11 bases. The CDR3 sequence is 16 residues long. CDR1 is MNHEY and CDR2 is SMNVEV in the germline V gene (reference sequence). V dropped 5 bases and J dropped 3; count of bases not matched to a gene: 6. CDR3 residues: CASSPTGTSGYNEQFF. CDR3 nucleotides: TGTGCCAGCAGTCCGACCGGGACTAGCGGCTACAATGAGCAGTTCTTC.

Ten or more counts support this clonotype. The chain joins TRBV5-1 to TRBJ2-7; a possible D gene is TRBD2 (5 bases). The CDR3 contains 14 residues. Trimming took 0 bases from V and 5 from J, leaving 12 bases between them. The germline gives CDR1 SGHRS, CDR2 YFSETQ. CDR3 sequence (DNA): TGCGCCAGCAGCTTGGGGAGGCTTGGGGACGAGCAGTACTTC. Encoded protein: CASSLGRLGDEQYF.

This clonotype was seen ten or more times. The CDR3: CTSSQEIPKIVTSTDTQYF. In DNA, the CDR3 is TGCACCAGCAGCCAAGAAATACCCAAAATCGTGACTAGCACAGATACGCAGTATTTT. The genes are TRBV1 and TRBJ2-3. TRBV1 is reported as a pseudogene. This CDR3 has 19 amino acids.

This clonotype was seen ten or more times. V is TRBV12-3 or TRBV12-4 and J is TRBJ1-4, with D possibly matching TRBD1 (5 bases). The CDR3 is 14 amino acids. The V and J ends lost 7 bases and 8 bases respectively, with 17 bases between them. In nucleotides, the CDR3 is TGTGCCAGCAACTCCGGGACCAATGGGGAAAAACTGTTTTTT. This sequence encodes CASNSGTNGEKLFF.

This clonotype appeared a few times. The chain carries TRBV27 and TRBJ2-1; TRBD1 agrees at 9 bases. V was pared by 5 bases and J by 4 bases, with 15 bases of the junction left unmatched. Germline-derived CDR1 and CDR2 are MNHEY and SMNVEV (reference sequence). The CDR3 consists of 18 residues. The CDR3 here is CASSPGTGKGGLYNEQFF. In nucleotides, the CDR3 is TGTGCCAGCAGTCCGGGGACAGGGAAGGGGGGACTTTACAATGAGCAGTTCTTC.

This clonotype was recorded at least ten times. The rearrangement uses TRBV5-1 and TRBJ2-7; 9 nucleotides agree with TRBD2. Germline V lookup: CDR1 SGHRS, CDR2 YFSETQ. The CDR3 is made up of 15 amino acids. After removal of 2 bases from V and 0 bases from J, the junction contained 3 bases not matched to a gene. The CDR3 is CASSLTSGPSYEQYF. CDR3 in DNA: TGCGCCAGCAGCTTAACTAGCGGGCCCTCCTACGAGCAGTACTTC.

In regard to this clonotype: Since a much larger clone is just one base distant, this may be a read error. The genes are TRBV11-1 and TRBJ1-2; no clear D. Germline CDR1 and CDR2: SGHAT and FQDESV (reference sequence). This CDR3 region has 13 residues. Trimming stripped 2 bases from V and 6 bases from J, with 10 bases between. DNA of the CDR3: TGTGCCAGCAGCTTAACGGATTACAATGGCTACACCTTC. It encodes CASSLTDYNGYTF.

This clonotype turned up a few times. The chain has TRBV4-1 and TRBJ2-7; a weak D match, TRBD2 (6 bases). The CDR3 spans 15 residues. Trimming stripped 2 bases from V and 0 bases from J, with 11 bases between. Germline CDR1 is MGHRA and CDR2 is YSYEKL. CDR3 bases: TGCGCCAGCAGCCAACGGGTGGGGGGCTCCTACGAGCAGTACTTC. It translates to CASSQRVGGSYEQYF.

The sample holds many counts of this clonotype. The chain couples TRBV20-1 to TRBJ2-5; TRBD1 aligns across 7 bases. Germline CDR1 and CDR2: DFQATT and SNEGSKA (reference sequence). The CDR3 runs to 14 residues. Trimming removed 1 base from V and 3 bases from J; junction bases left unmatched: 5. The CDR3: CSARVPQGEETQYF. Here the CDR3 DNA reads TGCAGTGCTAGAGTGCCGCAGGGGGAAGAGACCCAGTACTTC.

In this sample, this clonotype turned up many times. The J gene is TRBJ2-2, the V gene TRBV20-1; TRBD2 matches 11 bases. The trim removed 6 bases at V and 5 bases at J, leaving 5 bases unmatched. Germline V gives CDR1 DFQATT, CDR2 SNEGSKA (reference sequence). This CDR3 is built from 14 residues. CDR3 nucleotide sequence: TGCAGTGCAACTAGCGGGAGTAGGACCGGGGAGCTGTTTTTT. Translated, it gives CSATSGSRTGELFF.

In this sample, this clonotype turned up many times. The J gene is TRBJ1-2, the V gene TRBV3-1; D unresolved. Trimming removed 0 bases from V and 4 bases from J, with 9 bases in between. This CDR3 region has 14 residues. Germline loops: CDR1 LGHDT, CDR2 YNNKEL (reference sequence). The CDR3 spells CASSQDYGTYGYTF. In DNA, the CDR3 is TGTGCCAGCAGCCAAGATTACGGAACCTATGGCTACACCTTC.

Comments on this clonotype: Possible read error: a much larger clone is one base away. This sequence joins TRBV10-3 and TRBJ2-7; TRBD2 matches 9 bases. The CDR3 covers 15 residues. Per germline, CDR1 ENHRY and CDR2 SYGVKD. The J segment lost 0 bases and the V segment lost 8 bases, leaving 8 bases of the junction unmatched. The CDR3 DNA reads TGTGCCATCCAGGCACGGGGACTAGCCTCCTACGAGCAGTACTTC. Translated, it gives CAIQARGLASYEQYF.

This clonotype was seen many times. V and J are TRBV7-9 and TRBJ1-1, with TRBD1 matching 11 bases. Germline V gene data show CDR1 as SEHNR and CDR2 as FQNEAQ (reference sequence). V was pared by 4 bases and J by 5 bases, with 9 bases of the junction left unmatched. This CDR3 has 16 residues. DNA of the CDR3: TGTGCCAGCAGCTCCGGGACAGGGGGAACGAGGACTGAAGCTTTCTTT. Amino acids: CASSSGTGGTRTEAFF.

This clonotype was observed at least ten times. J is TRBJ2-1 and V is TRBV29-1, with D tentatively TRBD2 (5 bases). V was trimmed by 5 bases and J by 10 bases, leaving 18 bases between them. The CDR3 totals 13 residues. CDR1 and CDR2 (germline): SQVTM, ANQGSEA. The CDR3 DNA reads TGCAGCGTTTCCCCCACAACAGCGGACGAGCAGTTCTTC. Residues: CSVSPTTADEQFF.

There are many counts of this clonotype. This chain connects TRBV12-3 or TRBV12-4 to TRBJ1-3; TRBD1 matches 9 bases. The CDR3 extends over 17 amino acids. The V segment lost 6 bases and the J segment 4 bases; nucleotides outside the gene matches: 13. CDR3 in DNA: TGTGCCAGCAGAGGTTCTTTGGGGACAGGGAAAGGAAACACCATATATTTT. It encodes CASRGSLGTGKGNTIYF.

This clonotype has ten or more counts. This chain links TRBV12-3 or TRBV12-4 with TRBJ2-7, with D possibly being TRBD2 (5 bases). The CDR3 loop spans 13 amino acids. V lost 6 bases and J 4 bases, leaving 13 bases between the germline ends. The DNA for the CDR3 is TGTGCCAGCAGCCCTACCGAGCGGTACGAGCAGTACTTC. It specifies CASSPTERYEQYF.

This clonotype was seen at least ten times. The gene calls are TRBV27 and TRBJ2-3; perhaps TRBD1 as D (7 bases). The germline gives CDR1 MNHEY, CDR2 SMNVEV (reference sequence). Trimming cost V 11 bases and J 5 bases, with 20 bases left between them. The CDR3 runs to 14 residues. Here the CDR3 DNA reads TGTGCCTCGCACGGGGCAGGGGGGCGAGATACGCAGTATTTT. Translation gives CASHGAGGRDTQYF.